Sequencing of this T cell receptor (beta chain) was carried out in a study of identical twins. Overall study results and limits: Models underpredicted monozygotic twin sharing of out-of-frame TCR alpha. Compared with unrelated sharing, twin-shared out-of-frame alpha sequences had more low-probability sequences.

Only healthy Caucasians were enrolled as donors. Addition of a universal primer site occurred through template switching, and cDNA carried unique molecular identifiers. Using its own MiXCR run on the 5' RACE reads, TCRdb lists one record per CDR3 protein. The sample contains around 340,000 distinct CDR3 sequences, 9% to 10% of which appear only once. This clonotype was detected many times. Its antigen is not known. Germline V lookup: CDR1 MGHDK, CDR2 SYGVNS. The ends were cut back, 2 bases at V and 7 bases at J, with 5 bases in the middle. CDR3 size: 11 residues. This sequence originates from a woman aged 45-60 years in good health. This sequence joins TRBV25-1 and TRBJ1-2; D uncertain. Sample: naive T cells sorted from blood. The CDR3 nucleotides are TGTGCCAGCAGTGAAGGAATTGGCTACACCTTC. Its translation is CASSEGIGYTF.